Listed below are T cell receptor beta chains from one sample, sequenced in a study of T cells in localized non-small cell lung cancer. This table comes from immunoSEQ multiplex PCR, and its TCRdb copy is limited to in-frame clones, with some not included. In the table there are under 75,000 clones, approximately 87% of which are singletons. Sequences were derived from peripheral blood, sampled before any cancer treatment. These receptors were collected from a male donor older than 55 with stage III squamous cell lung carcinoma. Each CDR3 is given with its conserved first and last residue. Fields, in order: D gene, clone size, J gene, V gene, CDR3 DNA, CDR3 protein. The D gene is left open where the match is weak. Clone size appears in some rows only: once, few, many, or a class for an expanded clone.

d_gene: TRBD2; abundance: .; j_gene: TRBJ2-3; v_gene: TRBV5-1; CDR3nt: TGCGCCAGCAGCTTGGGACTAGCGGGGCCTAGCACAGATACGCAGTATTTT; CDR3aa: CASSLGLAGPSTDTQYF
d_gene: .; abundance: .; j_gene: TRBJ2-1; v_gene: TRBV6-4; CDR3nt: TGTGCCAGCAGTGAGGGTCGGGGTGAAGAGCAGTTCTTC; CDR3aa: CASSEGRGEEQFF
d_gene: .; abundance: .; j_gene: TRBJ2-7; v_gene: TRBV30; CDR3nt: TGTGCCTGGAGTGTAGCTCACGGGAGCTCCTACGAGCAGTACTTC; CDR3aa: CAWSVAHGSSYEQYF
d_gene: .; abundance: .; j_gene: TRBJ1-3; v_gene: TRBV10-3; CDR3nt: TGTGCCATCAGTGAGTCCCGGCCGGGGGACGGTGAGAACACCATATATTTT; CDR3aa: CAISESRPGDGENTIYF
d_gene: TRBD1; abundance: .; j_gene: TRBJ1-4; v_gene: TRBV5-1; CDR3nt: TGCGCCAGCAGCTTGGGGAGAGGGGGCAGTGAAAAACTGTTTTTT; CDR3aa: CASSLGRGGSEKLFF
d_gene: TRBD2; abundance: .; j_gene: TRBJ2-7; v_gene: TRBV7-8; CDR3nt: TGTGCCAGCAGCTTAACTAGCGGGAAAAGCTCCTACGAGCAGTACTTC; CDR3aa: CASSLTSGKSSYEQYF
d_gene: .; abundance: few; j_gene: TRBJ2-3; v_gene: TRBV4-3; CDR3nt: TGCGCCAGCAGCCAAGAAGGCGGTACGCAGTATTTT; CDR3aa: CASSQEGGTQYF
d_gene: .; abundance: .; j_gene: TRBJ1-6; v_gene: TRBV11-3; CDR3nt: TGTGCCAGCAGCTTAGTACAGCCCAGCTCCTATAATTCACCCCTCCACTTT; CDR3aa: CASSLVQPSSYNSPLHF
d_gene: TRBD1; abundance: .; j_gene: TRBJ1-3; v_gene: TRBV28; CDR3nt: TGTGCCAGCAGTTCCTACCTCACAGGGGGTGGAAACACCATATATTTT; CDR3aa: CASSSYLTGGGNTIYF
d_gene: .; abundance: .; j_gene: TRBJ1-6; v_gene: TRBV5-6; CDR3nt: TGTGCCAGCAGCTTGGGACACCAAGGGTCACCCCTCCACTTT; CDR3aa: CASSLGHQGSPLHF
d_gene: TRBD2; abundance: .; j_gene: TRBJ2-5; v_gene: TRBV9; CDR3nt: TGTGCCAGCAGCGTAACTAGCGTTGAGACCCAGTACTTC; CDR3aa: CASSVTSVETQYF
d_gene: .; abundance: .; j_gene: TRBJ2-5; v_gene: TRBV2; CDR3nt: TGTGCCAGCAGTGAAGCTAAGGGGGAGGGGGGAGCTAAAGAGACCCAGTACTTC; CDR3aa: CASSEAKGEGGAKETQYF
d_gene: TRBD1; abundance: .; j_gene: TRBJ2-7; v_gene: TRBV7-9; CDR3nt: TGTGCCAGCAGCTTAGTATCCGGGACAGTGACCTACGAGCAGTACTTC; CDR3aa: CASSLVSGTVTYEQYF
d_gene: .; abundance: once; j_gene: TRBJ1-2; v_gene: TRBV5-1; CDR3nt: TGCGCCAGCAGCTTGGCCGGGCAGGGGAACTATGGCTACACCTTC; CDR3aa: CASSLAGQGNYGYTF
d_gene: .; abundance: once; j_gene: TRBJ1-4; v_gene: TRBV7-9; CDR3nt: TGTGCCAGCAGCTTAGTAAGGGATTATAATGAAAAACTGTTTTTT; CDR3aa: CASSLVRDYNEKLFF
d_gene: .; abundance: .; j_gene: TRBJ1-5; v_gene: TRBV25-1; CDR3nt: TGTGCCAGCAGTGCTGGGAGGGGCGTCGGCAATCAGCCCCAGCATTTT; CDR3aa: CASSAGRGVGNQPQHF
d_gene: .; abundance: .; j_gene: TRBJ2-7; v_gene: TRBV7-2; CDR3nt: TGTGCCAGCAGCTTAATGAGGGGCGGCTACGAGCAGTACTTC; CDR3aa: CASSLMRGGYEQYF
d_gene: .; abundance: .; j_gene: TRBJ2-2; v_gene: TRBV11-2; CDR3nt: TGTGCCAGCAGCTCCCCGTTTGGGGGCTGGAGCGGGGAGCTGTTTTTT; CDR3aa: CASSSPFGGWSGELFF
d_gene: .; abundance: .; j_gene: TRBJ1-5; v_gene: TRBV30; CDR3nt: TGTGCCTGGAGTATTGAAGTTAGCAATCAGCCCCAGCATTTT; CDR3aa: CAWSIEVSNQPQHF
d_gene: .; abundance: .; j_gene: TRBJ2-3; v_gene: TRBV9; CDR3nt: TGTGCCAGCAGCGGCCATCCGGCAGGCACAGATACGCAGTATTTT; CDR3aa: CASSGHPAGTDTQYF
d_gene: TRBD2; abundance: .; j_gene: TRBJ2-3; v_gene: TRBV29-1; CDR3nt: TGCAGCGTTGAACAACTAGCGGGGCCCACAGATACGCAGTATTTT; CDR3aa: CSVEQLAGPTDTQYF
d_gene: TRBD2; abundance: .; j_gene: TRBJ2-3; v_gene: TRBV5-4; CDR3nt: TGTGCCAGCAGCTCCCGAGTCGCGGGGGGCACAGATACGCAGTATTTT; CDR3aa: CASSSRVAGGTDTQYF